This T cell receptor beta chain was sequenced in a study of cytomegalovirus exposure and HLA in healthy donors. 60 Vbeta and 13 Jbeta primers were used in PCR. Using immunoSEQ multiplex PCR, the repertoire was profiled, and TCRdb retains in-frame clones only, with some absent. The sample holds some 240,000 clones, about nine tenths seen once. General study findings and limits: Later analysis reportedly placed an Asian-associated ancestry cluster below the approximately 680-donor mean in N-insertions.

About this clone itself: Its antigen remains unidentified.

CDR1 is SGHDT, CDR2 YYEEEE, per germline. J gave up 5 bases and V 3 bases, and 2 bases lay outside the gene matches. The CDR3 has 13 amino acids. Sequences were obtained from PBMCs. This receptor was identified in a girl aged 2-10 years in good health and CMV-seronegative. V is TRBV5-6 and J is TRBJ2-5; 9 nucleotides match TRBD1. CDR3 nucleotides: TGTGCCAGCAGCTGGACAGGGGTGGAGACCCAGTACTTC. Its translation: CASSWTGVETQYF. Complete variable domain (other parts from reference TRBV5-6 and TRBJ2-5): DAGVTQSPTHLIKTRGQQVTLRCSPKSGHDTVSWYQQALGQGPQFIFQYYEEEERQRGNFPDRFSGHQFPNYSSELNVNALLLGDSALYLCASSWTGVETQYFGPGTRLLVL.